This T cell receptor (beta chain) stems from a study of T cells after posttransplantation cyclophosphamide. The study, taken as a whole, reports: Donor-recipient repertoire similarity was low at 1-2 months, rising over year one. TRB overlap between skin or GI tissue T cells and blood was limited. TRB clonality was highly associated with recipient CMV seropositivity and reactivation.

This clone was seen many times. Its antigen is unknown. CDR1 is MDHEN, CDR2 SYDVKM, per germline. With V trimmed by 4 bases and J by 12 bases, 24 bases remained unmatched. The CDR3 is 19 amino acids. The related graft donor's blood sample was taken on the day of bone marrow donation. TCRdb's table, derived via immunoSEQ multiplex PCR, lists solely in-frame clones and lacks some. The data show roughly 26,000 clones, none appearing only once, with 1.5% held by the ten largest. The specimen sequenced was PBMCs. V and J are TRBV28 and TRBJ2-4, with TRBD2 identical over 10 bases. The sequence was collected from a man aged 45 to 65 in good health, CMV-negative, and a related stem cell transplant donor. CDR3 region: CASSSRGSGRSWGVSDQYF. In DNA form, the CDR3 reads TGTGCCAGCAGTTCCAGAGGTAGCGGGAGGAGCTGGGGTGTAAGTGATCAGTACTTC.